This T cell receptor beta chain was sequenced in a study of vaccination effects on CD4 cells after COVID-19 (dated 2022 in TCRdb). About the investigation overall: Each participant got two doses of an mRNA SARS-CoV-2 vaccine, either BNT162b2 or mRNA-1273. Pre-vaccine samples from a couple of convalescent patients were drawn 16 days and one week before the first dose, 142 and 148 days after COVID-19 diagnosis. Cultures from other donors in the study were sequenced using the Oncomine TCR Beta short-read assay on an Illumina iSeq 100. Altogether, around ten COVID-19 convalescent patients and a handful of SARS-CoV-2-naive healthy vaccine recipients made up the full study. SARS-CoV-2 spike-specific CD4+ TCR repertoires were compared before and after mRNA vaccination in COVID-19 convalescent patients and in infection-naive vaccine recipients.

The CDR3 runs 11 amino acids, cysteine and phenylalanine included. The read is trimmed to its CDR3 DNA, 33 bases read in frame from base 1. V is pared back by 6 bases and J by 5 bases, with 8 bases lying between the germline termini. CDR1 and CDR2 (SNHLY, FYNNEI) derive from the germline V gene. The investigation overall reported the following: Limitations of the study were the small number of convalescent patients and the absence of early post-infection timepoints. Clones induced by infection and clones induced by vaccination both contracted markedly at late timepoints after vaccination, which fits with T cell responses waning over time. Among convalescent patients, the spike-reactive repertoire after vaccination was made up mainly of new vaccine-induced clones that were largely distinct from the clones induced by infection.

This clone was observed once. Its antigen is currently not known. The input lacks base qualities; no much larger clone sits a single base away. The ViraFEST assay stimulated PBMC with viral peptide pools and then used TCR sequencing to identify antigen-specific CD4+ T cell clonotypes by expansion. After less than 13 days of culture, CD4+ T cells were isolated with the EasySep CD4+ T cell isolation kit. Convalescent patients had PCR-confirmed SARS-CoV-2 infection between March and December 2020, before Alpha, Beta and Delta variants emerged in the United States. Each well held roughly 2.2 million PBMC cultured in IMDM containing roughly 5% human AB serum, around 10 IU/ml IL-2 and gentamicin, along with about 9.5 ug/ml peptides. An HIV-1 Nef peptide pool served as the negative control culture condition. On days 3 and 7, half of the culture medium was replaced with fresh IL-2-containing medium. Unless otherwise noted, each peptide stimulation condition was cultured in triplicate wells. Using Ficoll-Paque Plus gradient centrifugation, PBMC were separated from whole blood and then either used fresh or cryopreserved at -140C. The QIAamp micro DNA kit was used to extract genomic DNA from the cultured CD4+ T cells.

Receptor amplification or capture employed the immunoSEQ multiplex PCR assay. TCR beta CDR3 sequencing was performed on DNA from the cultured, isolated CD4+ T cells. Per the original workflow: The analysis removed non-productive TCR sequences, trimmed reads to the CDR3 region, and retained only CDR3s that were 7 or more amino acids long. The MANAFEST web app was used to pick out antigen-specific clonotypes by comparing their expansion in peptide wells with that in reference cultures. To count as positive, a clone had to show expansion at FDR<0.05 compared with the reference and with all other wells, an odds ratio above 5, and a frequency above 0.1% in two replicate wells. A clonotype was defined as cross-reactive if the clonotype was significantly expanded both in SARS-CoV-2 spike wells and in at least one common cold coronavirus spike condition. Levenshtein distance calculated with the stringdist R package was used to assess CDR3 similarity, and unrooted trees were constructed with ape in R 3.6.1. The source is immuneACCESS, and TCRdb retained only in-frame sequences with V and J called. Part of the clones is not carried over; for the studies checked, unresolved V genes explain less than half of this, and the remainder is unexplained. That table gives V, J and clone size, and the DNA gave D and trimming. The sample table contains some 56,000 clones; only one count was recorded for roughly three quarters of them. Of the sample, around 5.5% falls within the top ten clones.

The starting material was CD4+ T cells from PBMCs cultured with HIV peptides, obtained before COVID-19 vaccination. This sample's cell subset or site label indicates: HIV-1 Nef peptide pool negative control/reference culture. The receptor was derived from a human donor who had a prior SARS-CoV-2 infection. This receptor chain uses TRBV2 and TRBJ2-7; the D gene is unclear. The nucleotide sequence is TGTGCCAGCAGCTCGTACCACGAGCAGTACTTC. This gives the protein CASSSYHEQYF.